This is a list of T cell receptor beta chains from one sample in a study of a mutant IDH1 vaccine in newly diagnosed glioma. No antigen is known for these receptors. Some clones are missing from TCRdb's copy, which holds only in-frame ones; the method was immunoSEQ multiplex PCR. This sample has 35,000 to 45,000 clones; roughly 83% occur once, and the top ten carry roughly 5%. Sequencing used PBMCs, obtained from a glioma patient whose treatment included an IDH1 peptide vaccine. The source of these receptors is a woman in her forties or fifties with glioma. Each CDR3 is given with its conserved first and last residue. The D gene is left open where the match is weak.

v_call: TRBV5-1
d_call: TRBD1
cdr3_aa: CASSLAGQGYEQYF

v_call: TRBV27
d_call: .
cdr3_aa: CASSNEGYYGYTF

v_call: TRBV4-3
d_call: .
cdr3_aa: CASSQDRTEYNEQFF

v_call: TRBV19
d_call: TRBD1
cdr3_aa: CASSIVRQGATNYGYTF

v_call: TRBV5-1
d_call: TRBD1
cdr3_aa: CASSSDRGNEKLFF

v_call: TRBV9
d_call: TRBD1
cdr3_aa: CASSPRRDSYTGELFF

v_call: TRBV19
d_call: .
cdr3_aa: CASSVPNGETQYF

v_call: TRBV15
d_call: .
cdr3_aa: CATSRGGYEQYF

v_call: TRBV5-1
d_call: .
cdr3_aa: CASSALGHSNTEAFF

v_call: TRBV29-1
d_call: TRBD2
cdr3_aa: CSVSRGSDYNEQFF

v_call: TRBV18
d_call: .
cdr3_aa: CASSPADVGSSALHF

v_call: TRBV11-2
d_call: TRBD1
cdr3_aa: CASSTYGGTGVYEQYF